The 30 T cell receptor beta chains reported below all come from one sample, sequenced in a study of T cells in Graves' hyperthyroidism and ophthalmopathy. The TCR beta CDR3 regions underwent amplification using RNA transcripts as the source. First-round RT-PCR targeting the TCR CDR3 was performed with the HTBI primer set. Via MiXCR, TCRdb re-called the multiplex PCR reads, giving one row per CDR3 protein. The repertoire holds 400,000 to 550,000 distinct CDR3 sequences, with less than 25% as singletons. What was sequenced was blood. These receptors were taken from a woman aged 25 to 39 with Graves' ophthalmopathy.

V and J are TRBV7-2 and TRBJ2-5; unclear D gene. Germline values: CDR1 SGHTA, CDR2 FQGNSA. The CDR3 runs 14 residues. Trimming left V 5 bases short and J 2 bases short, with 12 bases between. Here the CDR3 reads CASSPWATQETQYF. For the CDR3, the DNA is TGTGCCAGCAGCCCCTGGGCGACTCAAGAGACCCAGTACTTC.

This clonotype has a handful of counts. The V call is TRBV5-1, the J call TRBJ1-1, with D hard to call. The V end lost 4 bases, the J end lost 2 bases, and 12 bases lay between the germline ends. CDR3 length: 14 residues. CDR1 SGHRS and CDR2 YFSETQ come from the germline V gene. The CDR3 nucleotides read TGCGCCAGCAGCAGTCTCCCGAGCAACACTGAAGCTTTCTTT. Protein: CASSSLPSNTEAFF. Variable domain in full (rest from reference TRBV5-1 and TRBJ1-1): KAGVTQTPRYLIKTRGQQVTLSCSPISGHRSVSWYQQTPGQGLQFLFEYFSETQRNKGNFPGRFSGRQFSNSRSEMNVSTLELGDSALYLCASSSLPSNTEAFFGQGTRLTVV.

At least ten counts were recorded for this clonotype. The rearrangement uses TRBV4-3 and TRBJ2-7, with TRBD2 matching over 9 bases. This CDR3 spans 16 amino acids. V shed 1 base and J 1 base; nucleotides not matched to a gene: 5. Germline assignment: CDR1 LGHNA and CDR2 YSLEER. CDR3 sequence (DNA): TGCGCCAGCAGCCAAGTTAGCGGGGGTCGATCCTACGAGCAGTACTTC. Translation gives CASSQVSGGRSYEQYF.

This clonotype was observed many times. This chain links TRBV6-5 with TRBJ1-5; TRBD1 aligns across 7 bases. The CDR3 is 17 amino acids. Trimming cost V 1 base and J 2 bases; bases outside gene matches: 8. The V gene's germline CDR1 is MNHEY and CDR2 SVGAGI. DNA of the CDR3: TGTGCCAGCAGTTACTTTCAGAACAGGGGAGGCAATCAGCCCCAGCATTTT. Residues: CASSYFQNRGGNQPQHF.

The rearrangement uses TRBV12-3 or TRBV12-4 and TRBJ2-2; D is unclear. V dropped 4 bases and J dropped 5 bases, with 11 bases sitting between them. The CDR3 runs 14 residues. The CDR3 region is CASSWATVTGELFF. DNA for the CDR3: TGTGCCAGCAGTTGGGCCACGGTAACCGGGGAGCTGTTTTTT.

The sample holds many counts of this clonotype. The V and J genes are TRBV6-1 and TRBJ1-2; the D is unclear. CDR3 length: 16 residues. Between the trimmed V and J ends, which lost 5 bases and 0 bases, there was a span of 16 bases. Germline V CDR1 and CDR2: MNHNS, SASEGT. Here the CDR3 DNA reads TGTGCCAGCAGTATGCCCGTTAAGGGAACTAACTATGGCTACACCTTC. Translated: CASSMPVKGTNYGYTF.

This clonotype was picked up many times. J is TRBJ1-2 and V is TRBV5-1; 7 nucleotides agree with TRBD1. This CDR3 has 17 amino acids. The germline V gene encodes CDR1 SGHRS and CDR2 YFSETQ. The J segment lost 6 bases and the V segment lost 4 bases, leaving 18 bases of the junction unmatched. This CDR3 reads CASSNGVGSGGADGYTF. In DNA, the CDR3 is TGCGCCAGCAGCAATGGAGTAGGGTCAGGGGGGGCAGATGGCTACACCTTC.

This clonotype was observed many times. J is TRBJ2-5 and V is TRBV12-3 or TRBV12-4; TRBD1 agrees at 7 bases. The CDR3 extends over 16 amino acids. Trimming took 1 base from V and 2 from J; bases not matched to a gene: 7. The CDR3 DNA reads as TGTGCCAGCAGTTTAGGAGACAGGGTTTTTCAAGAGACCCAGTACTTC. Translating it yields CASSLGDRVFQETQYF.

This clonotype was seen ten or more times. With a much larger clone just one base away, this may be a read error. The V and J genes are TRBV7-2 and TRBJ2-5; a possible D gene is TRBD1 (7 bases). In germline, CDR1 is SGHTA, CDR2 FQGNSA. The V and J ends lost 0 bases and 5 bases respectively, with 22 bases between them. This CDR3 spans 18 amino acids. The CDR3 protein is CASSLARTSRGVEETQYF. In DNA, the CDR3 is TGTGCCAGCAGCTTAGCGCGAACTAGCAGGGGGGTGGAGGAGACCCAGTACTTC.

This chain connects TRBV12-3 or TRBV12-4 to TRBJ1-1, with 7 bases aligning to TRBD1. The V segment lost 8 bases and the J segment 1 base; nucleotides outside the gene matches: 13. The CDR3 runs 16 residues. CDR3 sequence (DNA): TGTGCCAGCCGCCCCTTTGAAGGGGGCTCGAACACTGAAGCTTTCTTT. As protein: CASRPFEGGSNTEAFF.

Comment on this clonotype: A much larger clone differs by one base, so this may be a read error. CDR3 nucleotides: TGTGCCAGTAGTCCAGGACTAGCGGGGGTTGACATCGGGGAGCTGTTTTTT. Its translation is CASSPGLAGVDIGELFF. The gene calls are TRBV19 and TRBJ2-2, with TRBD2 identical over 13 bases. The J segment lost 7 bases and the V segment lost 5 bases, leaving 10 bases of the junction unmatched. There are 17 residues in the CDR3. CDR1 LNHDA and CDR2 SQIVND come from the germline V gene (reference sequence).

At least ten counts were recorded for this clonotype. The gene calls are TRBV12-3 or TRBV12-4 and TRBJ1-5, with 7 bases fitting TRBD1. Unmatched junction bases numbered 0, after V lost 4 bases and J lost 6 bases. CDR3 size: 12 residues. The CDR3 nucleotides read TGTGCCAGCAGTTGGACAGGTCAGCCCCAGCATTTT. Translation: CASSWTGQPQHF.

Ten or more counts support this clonotype. The gene calls are TRBV20-1 and TRBJ2-7; 9 bases map to TRBD1. Germline lookup yields CDR1 DFQATT and CDR2 SNEGSKA (reference sequence). With 5 bases clipped from V and 2 bases from J, the junction kept 4 bases outside the gene matches. This CDR3 is built from 13 residues. CDR3 loop: CSALRDRAYEQYF. DNA for the CDR3: TGCAGTGCTCTCCGGGACAGGGCCTACGAGCAGTACTTC.

DNA of the CDR3: TGTGCCAGCAGTGAAAGGGGGGACCGCGACGAGCAGTACTTC. Protein sequence: CASSERGDRDEQYF. The V gene is TRBV2, the J gene TRBJ2-7; D could derive from TRBD1 or TRBD2 (6 bases each). This CDR3 has 14 residues. CDR1 is SNHLY, CDR2 FYNNEI, per germline. The V end was cut by 2 bases, the J end by 5 bases, with 13 bases between.

The chain combines TRBV19 with TRBJ1-2, with 7 positions matching TRBD1. V shed 7 bases, J shed 8 bases, and the junction held 16 bases outside the gene matches. The CDR3 runs to 15 residues. CDR1 is LNHDA and CDR2 is SQIVND in the germline V gene (reference sequence). CDR3: CASTPPTGYSHGYTF. In nucleotides, the CDR3 is TGTGCCAGTACCCCCCCGACAGGGTATTCGCACGGCTACACCTTC.

In this sample, this clonotype turned up many times. The gene calls are TRBV5-1 and TRBJ2-7, with D tentatively TRBD1 or TRBD2 (5 bases each). The CDR3 loop spans 14 amino acids. Germline loops: CDR1 SGHRS, CDR2 YFSETQ. The V gene lost 0 bases and the J gene lost 2 bases, with 9 bases spanning the gap. The CDR3 DNA follows: TGCGCCAGCAGCTTGGGGGACCGAGCCTACGAGCAGTACTTC. Its translation: CASSLGDRAYEQYF.

The chain couples TRBV12-3 or TRBV12-4 to TRBJ1-1, with D unclear. CDR3 length equals 14 residues. Trimming cost V 5 bases and J 5 bases, with 15 bases left between them. CDR3: CASSLMGLGTEAFF. The CDR3 DNA reads as TGTGCCAGCAGTCTTATGGGCCTTGGGACTGAAGCTTTCTTT.

The sample holds many counts of this clonotype. The rearrangement joins TRBV12-3 or TRBV12-4 to TRBJ2-2, with D hard to call. V lost 3 bases to trimming and J lost 6 bases, with 2 bases between them. The CDR3 spans 11 residues. The CDR3 spells CASSFAGELFF. DNA for the CDR3: TGTGCCAGCAGTTTCGCCGGGGAGCTGTTTTTT.

This clonotype has at least ten counts. The chain carries TRBV7-8 and TRBJ1-5, with D unclear. Germline loops: CDR1 SGHVS, CDR2 FQNEAQ. This CDR3 is built from 15 residues. Trimming shortened V by 0 bases and J by 3 bases, and 9 bases separated the two germline ends. The CDR3 bases are TGTGCCAGCAGCTTAGCAGGCACTTACAATCAGCCCCAGCATTTT. This translates into CASSLAGTYNQPQHF.

This chain links TRBV2 with TRBJ1-5; no reliable D call. Germline V CDR1 and CDR2: SNHLY, FYNNEI. V was shortened by 3 bases and J by 1 base, with 7 bases between the two germline ends. The CDR3 has 14 amino acids. CDR3 loop: CASSEWASNQPQHF. The DNA of the CDR3 is TGTGCCAGCAGTGAGTGGGCCAGCAATCAGCCCCAGCATTTT. Supplemented by reference TRBV2 and TRBJ1-5, the full variable domain reads EPEVTQTPSHQVTQMGQEVILRCVPISNHLYFYWYRQILGQKVEFLVSFYNNEISEKSEIFDDQFSVERPDGSNFTLKIRSTKLEDSAMYFCASSEWASNQPQHFGDGTRLSIL.

The table lists this clonotype with many counts. J is TRBJ1-5 and V is TRBV27; TRBD1 is a possible D gene (5 bases). From germline, CDR1 is MNHEY and CDR2 SMNVEV (reference sequence). The germline V and J ends were trimmed by 5 bases and 3 bases, with 11 bases remaining between them. The CDR3 sequence is 14 residues long. The CDR3 nucleotides read TGTGCCAGCAGTCTCCGGGACGCCAATCAGCCCCAGCATTTT. Translation: CASSLRDANQPQHF.

This clonotype was observed many times. V is TRBV19 and J is TRBJ1-1; no firm D call. With 5 bases removed from V and 1 base from J, the gap between germline ends came to 11 bases. From germline, CDR1 is LNHDA and CDR2 SQIVND (reference sequence). The CDR3 length is 14 residues. CDR3 sequence (DNA): TGTGCCAGTAGTTTGGGATTTGGGAACACTGAAGCTTTCTTT. This translates into CASSLGFGNTEAFF.

This clonotype occurred many times. The genes are TRBV10-3 and TRBJ2-5, with TRBD2 matching 9 bases. The CDR3 loop spans 13 amino acids. The germline V gene has CDR1 ENHRY and CDR2 SYGVKD. Trimming at V came to 6 bases and at J to 3 bases, leaving 2 bases not matched to a gene. CDR3 region: CAIRVAGEETQYF. CDR3 bases: TGTGCCATCAGGGTAGCGGGGGAAGAGACCCAGTACTTC.

The V gene is TRBV6-5, the J gene TRBJ2-5, with D possibly being TRBD1 (6 bases). V gave up 2 bases and J gave up 0 bases, with 16 bases separating them. The V gene's germline CDR1 is MNHEY and CDR2 SVGAGI. The CDR3 has 17 residues. The CDR3: CASSYGAGEVYQETQYF. As DNA, the CDR3 is TGTGCCAGCAGTTACGGGGCAGGGGAAGTGTACCAAGAGACCCAGTACTTC.

The table lists this clonotype with many counts. This chain links TRBV28 with TRBJ1-1; weak D call: TRBD1 (6 bases). This CDR3 is built from 15 residues. V lost 2 bases and J lost 5, with 15 bases in between. The germline CDR1 and CDR2 sequences are MDHEN and SYDVKM. The CDR3 sequence: CASSLDTGLGTEAFF. DNA of the CDR3: TGTGCCAGCAGTTTAGATACAGGGCTGGGGACTGAAGCTTTCTTT.

This clonotype turned up a few times. This may come from a read error, since a much larger clone is one base off. V is TRBV10-3 and J is TRBJ1-2; TRBD1 aligns across 8 bases. Unmatched junction bases numbered 12, after V lost 11 bases and J lost 7 bases. Per germline, CDR1 ENHRY and CDR2 SYGVKD. This CDR3 is 13 amino acids long. CDR3 DNA sequence: TGTGCCGCCCGACAGGGGTCGTCGGGTGGCTACACCTTC. Encoded protein: CAARQGSSGGYTF.

This clonotype was seen a handful of times. This chain links TRBV4-1 with TRBJ1-2, with D possibly TRBD1 on 5 matching bases. CDR1 MGHRA and CDR2 YSYEKL come from the germline V gene. Deletions cut 2 bases from V and 8 bases from J, with 15 bases between. This CDR3 has 14 amino acids. The CDR3 coding sequence is TGCGCCAGCAGCCAACCGGGACCCTTCCACGGCTACACCTTC. Its translation is CASSQPGPFHGYTF.

In this sample, this clonotype turned up many times. The chain is built from TRBV7-3 and TRBJ2-5, with TRBD1 as a possible D gene (5 bases). Germline lookup yields CDR1 SGHTA and CDR2 FQGTGA. This CDR3 is built from 15 residues. The V gene lost 0 bases and the J gene lost 2 bases, with 10 bases spanning the gap. The CDR3 nucleotides read TGTGCCAGCAGCTTAACGCAAGGGGTTCAAGAGACCCAGTACTTC. Its translation is CASSLTQGVQETQYF.

There are many counts of this clonotype. The chain joins TRBV18 to TRBJ2-5; D gene unclear. This CDR3 contains 17 residues. The V end was cut by 0 bases, the J end by 2 bases, with 16 bases between. CDR1 and CDR2 from the germline V gene are KGHSH and LQKENI. The CDR3 nucleotides read TGTGCCAGCTCACCACCGGGATCACTTCGCACACAAGAGACCCAGTACTTC. Residues: CASSPPGSLRTQETQYF.

The chain is built from TRBV5-1 and TRBJ1-2, with unresolved D. The CDR3 extends over 16 amino acids. Germline-derived CDR1 and CDR2 are SGHRS and YFSETQ. Trimming removed 0 bases from V and 2 bases from J, with 14 bases in between. CDR3 amino acids: CASSLEFGGINYGYTF. CDR3 coding DNA: TGCGCCAGCAGCTTGGAGTTTGGCGGCATAAACTATGGCTACACCTTC.